The T cell receptor (beta chain) under discussion was sequenced for a study of T cells in Graves' hyperthyroidism and ophthalmopathy. Overall study context: Staff took peripheral blood when the initial diagnosis was made, before any treatment began.

Trimming at V came to 4 bases and at J to 4 bases, leaving 10 bases not matched to a gene. The germline V gene encodes CDR1 DFQATT and CDR2 SNEGSKA (reference sequence). The CDR3 spans 15 residues. This clonotype was seen a few times. Its antigen is as yet unknown. This may stem from a read error, because a much larger clone lies one nucleotide away. Study outcomes and limitations: Blood samples included most of the expanded thyroid clonotypes exceeding 0.001.

RNA transcripts gave rise to amplified TCR beta CDR3 regions. The HTBI primer set served for first-round RT-PCR of the TCR CDR3. MiXCR, run by TCRdb on the multiplex PCR reads, gives a single entry per CDR3 protein. Of a few hundred thousand distinct CDR3 sequences listed, 13% were seen once; the top ten hold 9.2%. The gene calls are TRBV20-1 and TRBJ2-5, with 9 bases lining up with TRBD2. This sequence was found in a woman aged 18-30 years with Graves' hyperthyroidism. Sequencing used blood. The CDR3 protein is CSANLAGTSRETQYF. As DNA, the CDR3 is TGCAGTGCTAACCTAGCGGGGACCTCCAGAGAGACCCAGTACTTC.